This T cell receptor (beta chain) stems from a study of T cells in Graves' hyperthyroidism and ophthalmopathy. Regions amplified from RNA transcripts were the TCR beta CDR3 regions. Researchers ran a first-round RT-PCR on the TCR CDR3 using the HTBI primer set. In TCRdb, the multiplex PCR reads were re-called with MiXCR into one record per CDR3 protein. The repertoire has about 270,000 distinct CDR3 sequences, around 24% of them found once; the top ten carry about a third. The CDR3 runs 14 residues. Trimming shortened V by 1 base and J by 0 bases, and 6 bases separated the two germline ends. Looked up from germline, CDR1 is MGHRA and CDR2 is YSYEKL. This clonotype was recorded many times.

The TCR originated in a woman aged 40 to 49 with Graves' ophthalmopathy. V gene TRBV4-1 combines with J gene TRBJ1-2, with D unclear. Sample: blood. The CDR3 DNA follows: TGCGCCAGCAGCCAAGGGAGCGCTAACTATGGCTACACCTTC. This codes for CASSQGSANYGYTF.